One sample yielded the 9 T cell receptor beta chains listed below, sequenced in a study of blood T cell repertoires in COVID-19. This table comes from immunoSEQ multiplex PCR, and its TCRdb copy is limited to in-frame clones, with some not included. This table holds around 61,000 clones, roughly 81% found once. The sequenced sample consisted of peripheral blood. The source is an older man with acute or convalescent COVID-19.

The chain joins TRBV30 to TRBJ1-4, with a weak D call TRBD1 (5 bases). Germline V lookup: CDR1 GTSNPN, CDR2 SVGIG (reference sequence). V lost 0 bases to trimming and J lost 8 bases, with 10 bases between them. The CDR3 covers 13 residues. In nucleotides, the CDR3 is TGTGCCTGGAGTGTCGGACACAGGGAAAAACTGTTTTTT. Its protein is CAWSVGHREKLFF.

This clone was picked up one time. This rearrangement joins TRBV18 to TRBJ2-7, with 7 nucleotides matching TRBD2. The CDR3 is 14 amino acids. The J segment lost 6 bases and the V segment lost 6 bases, leaving 11 bases of the junction unmatched. Per the germline V gene, CDR1 is KGHSH and CDR2 is LQKENI. The CDR3, as DNA: TGTGCCAGCTCCTCCGCCAACGGGGGGTTCGAGCAGTACTTC. Protein product: CASSSANGGFEQYF.

The V and J genes are TRBV19 and TRBJ2-1, with 13 nucleotides matching TRBD2. The CDR3 has 16 amino acids. The V and J ends lost 4 bases and 8 bases, in that order; junction bases with no gene match: 8. Germline V lookup: CDR1 LNHDA, CDR2 SQIVND (reference sequence). CDR3 sequence reads: CASSTPGTSGIYEQFF. CDR3 DNA: TGTGCCAGTAGTACCCCCGGGACTAGCGGGATATATGAGCAGTTCTTC.

The chain recombines TRBV11-2 with TRBJ1-2; TRBD1 agrees at 10 bases. After removal of 5 bases from V and 4 bases from J, the junction contained 10 bases not matched to a gene. The CDR3 is made up of 16 amino acids. Germline V gene lookup returns CDR1 SGHAT and CDR2 FQNNGV. The DNA of the CDR3 is TGTGCCAGCAGCCTGCGACAGGGGGCGTTTGGCTATGGCTACACCTTC. It yields the protein CASSLRQGAFGYGYTF. Full variable domain (missing parts from reference TRBV11-2 and TRBJ1-2): EAGVAQSPRYKIIEKRQSVAFWCNPISGHATLYWYQQILGQGPKLLIQFQNNGVVDDSQLPKDRFSAERLKGVDSTLKIQPAKLEDSAVYLCASSLRQGAFGYGYTFGSGTRLTVV.

This clone was picked up one time. This chain links TRBV2 with TRBJ2-5, with D perhaps matching TRBD1 (5 bases). The CDR3 length is 12 residues. CDR1 and CDR2 from the germline V gene are SNHLY and FYNNEI. V lost 7 bases and J 2 bases, leaving 8 bases between the germline ends. The CDR3 region is CASIRQQETQYF. CDR3 coding DNA: TGTGCCAGCATTAGACAGCAAGAGACCCAGTACTTC.

This rearrangement joins TRBV7-2 to TRBJ2-2; D remains ambiguous. V shed 5 bases and J shed 0 bases, with 10 bases lying between them. The germline V gene has CDR1 SGHTA and CDR2 FQGNSA. This CDR3 spans 15 amino acids. CDR3 DNA sequence: TGTGCCAGCAGCCCTGCACTCGCGAACACCGGGGAGCTGTTTTTT. This gives the protein CASSPALANTGELFF.

The chain links TRBV7-9 to TRBJ2-3, with 7 bases that match TRBD2. The CDR3 is 17 amino acids. Unmatched junction bases numbered 12, after V lost 4 bases and J lost 2 bases. The germline CDR1 and CDR2 sequences are SEHNR and FQNEAQ (reference sequence). The CDR3 nucleotides read TGTGCCAGCAGCTCCGTCGGCGGGACTATACTCACAGATACGCAGTATTTT. It specifies CASSSVGGTILTDTQYF. Full variable domain (rest looked up from reference TRBV7-9 and TRBJ2-3): DTGVSQNPRHKITKRGQNVTFRCDPISEHNRLYWYRQTLGQGPEFLTYFQNEAQLEKSRLLSDRFSAERPKGSFSTLEIQRTEQGDSAMYLCASSSVGGTILTDTQYFGPGTRLTVL.

The chain links TRBV5-1 to TRBJ2-2; 9 bases match TRBD2. The CDR3 loop spans 16 amino acids. Losses at the gene ends were 4 bases for V and 7 bases for J; bases not matched to a gene: 11. Per germline, CDR1 SGHRS and CDR2 YFSETQ. CDR3 protein: CASSERAGGNHGELFF. CDR3 sequence (DNA): TGCGCCAGCAGCGAGAGAGCGGGAGGTAACCACGGGGAGCTGTTTTTT.

The chain has TRBV9 and TRBJ2-1, with D possibly matching TRBD2 (7 bases). The CDR3 is made up of 16 amino acids. Trimming cost V 0 bases and J 0 bases, with 10 bases left between them. Germline loops: CDR1 SGDLS, CDR2 YYNGEE. CDR3 sequence reads: CASSVGGGPSYNEQFF. DNA for the CDR3: TGTGCCAGCAGCGTAGGGGGGGGCCCCTCCTACAATGAGCAGTTCTTC.